This T cell receptor (beta chain) was captured by sequencing in a study of beta chain features in type 1 diabetes. This clone was picked up a small number of times. The antigen remains unidentified. Whole-study results and caveats: All four CD4+ subsets from Type 1 diabetes patients carried moderately but significantly shorter TCRB CDR3s.

With 6 bases clipped from V and 4 bases from J, the junction kept 11 bases outside the gene matches. The CDR3 spans 16 residues. Germline V gene data show CDR1 as SGHVS and CDR2 as FQNEAQ. Of the isolated RNA, all was reverse transcribed, and so the sequenced material was expressed TCRB transcripts. TCRdb keeps only in-frame clones here, not all; method: immunoSEQ multiplex PCR. The sample yields about 390,000 clones, over 8.5% seen once. Sample: central memory CD4+ T cells from blood. V usage is TRBV7-8 and J usage is TRBJ2-2; 7 nucleotides line up with TRBD2. This clonotype was sampled from a man aged 25 to 40 with type 1 diabetes. In DNA form, the CDR3 reads TGTGCCAGCAGTTTGGGTGGGACTACCATCACCGGGGAGCTGTTTTTT. It codes for CASSLGGTTITGELFF.